This T cell receptor beta chain appears in the sequencing data of a study of shared T cell receptors in the human thymus. The data were produced by immunoSEQ multiplex PCR, yet TCRdb's version contains in-frame clones alone and is incomplete. The table has hundreds of thousands of clones, around 87% seen once. Losses at the gene ends were 4 bases for V and 2 bases for J; bases not matched to a gene: 3. This CDR3 has 16 amino acids. Germline CDR1 reads SNHLY; CDR2 reads FYNNEI. This clone was counted a single time. The same sample was also studied in work on human thymus T cells. That investigation notes: It was from resections taken during corrective heart surgery that the thymus tissue came.

The rearrangement joins TRBV2 to TRBJ2-1; 12 positions agree with TRBD2. Sample: thymocytes. This clonotype originated in a boy less than two years old with a congenital heart defect. Here the CDR3 DNA reads TGTGCCAGCAGTGGCCTAGCGGGAGGGCCCTACAATGAGCAGTTCTTC. Protein product: CASSGLAGGPYNEQFF.